These 31 T cell receptor beta chains share one sample of origin, sequenced in a study of T cell repertoires in cytomegalovirus infection. MiXCR was run by TCRdb on the reads, yielding one entry per CDR3 protein. The table lists 350,000 to 500,000 distinct CDR3 sequences, 25% to 40% of them singletons. Sequencing was carried out using PBMCs. These receptors all come from a human donor in good health (CMV status not recorded). Some clones in this sample may be carry-over from other donors' samples.

V usage is TRBV7-9 and J usage is TRBJ1-6; 9 bases agree with TRBD1. The CDR3 sequence is 15 residues long. The V and J ends lost 0 bases and 9 bases, in that order; junction bases with no gene match: 3. Germline V gene lookup returns CDR1 SEHNR and CDR2 FQNEAQ (reference sequence). CDR3 protein: CASSLAGQGSSPLHF. The CDR3, as DNA: TGTGCCAGCAGCTTAGCGGGACAGGGAAGTTCACCCCTCCACTTT.

The chain has TRBV11-1 and TRBJ2-5; TRBD2 matches 11 bases. The ends lost 6 bases at V and 4 bases at J; junction bases unmatched: 10. The CDR3 contains 16 residues. Germline loops: CDR1 SGHAT, CDR2 FQDESV (reference sequence). The CDR3: CASRRWELAGAETQYF. For the CDR3, the DNA is TGTGCCAGCAGGAGATGGGAACTAGCGGGGGCAGAGACCCAGTACTTC.

This clonotype was seen at least ten times. The chain links TRBV19 to TRBJ1-1; 7 bases match TRBD1. The CDR3 length is 14 residues. V lost 6 bases to trimming and J lost 3 bases; unmatched junction nucleotides: 7. Germline-derived CDR1 and CDR2 are LNHDA and SQIVND (reference sequence). For the CDR3, the DNA is TGTGCCAGTAGAAAAGACAGGGTGGACACTGAAGCTTTCTTT. Its protein is CASRKDRVDTEAFF.

The J gene is TRBJ2-4, the V gene TRBV12-3 or TRBV12-4; no clear D. The CDR3 is made up of 16 amino acids. V was shortened by 5 bases and J by 0 bases, with 14 bases between the two germline ends. The CDR3 coding sequence is TGTGCCAGCAGTCCAAGGCCTCGGCCAGCCAAAAACATTCAGTACTTC. Translated: CASSPRPRPAKNIQYF.

Notes on this clonotype: An end of the junction differs from the germline gene, which may be a read error. The J gene is TRBJ1-2, the V gene TRBV7-2; TRBD1 agrees at 8 bases. From germline, CDR1 is SGHTA and CDR2 FQGNSA. The CDR3 sequence is 15 residues long. The CDR3 DNA reads TGTTCCAGCAGCCTCTACCAGGACAGGGTCTATGGCTACACCTTC. Its translation: CSSSLYQDRVYGYTF. Variable domain in full (rest from reference TRBV7-2 and TRBJ1-2): GAGVSQSPSNKVTEKGKDVELRCDPISGHTALYWYRQSLGQGLEFLIYFQGNSAPDKSGLPSDRFSAERTGGSVSTLTIQRTQQEDSAVYLCSSSLYQDRVYGYTFGSGTRLTVV.

This rearrangement joins TRBV11-2 to TRBJ1-2; D unclear. The CDR3 is made up of 16 amino acids. Germline values: CDR1 SGHAT, CDR2 FQNNGV. The germline V and J ends were trimmed by 5 bases and 3 bases, with 19 bases remaining between them. In DNA form, the CDR3 reads TGTGCCAGCAGCCTCTCACCCACAGCCCTGGACTATGGCTACACCTTC. Translation: CASSLSPTALDYGYTF.

This rearrangement joins TRBV4-3 to TRBJ2-7; 7 nucleotides agree with TRBD2. V shed 3 bases, J shed 0 bases, and the junction held 5 bases outside the gene matches. The CDR3 has 15 amino acids. The germline gives CDR1 LGHNA, CDR2 YSLEER. Here the CDR3 reads CASSQYSGLSYEQYF. The CDR3 DNA follows: TGCGCCAGCAGCCAGTATAGCGGGCTCTCCTACGAGCAGTACTTC.

This clonotype was observed a few times. The chain recombines TRBV14 with TRBJ1-6; 10 bases align to TRBD1. Germline-derived CDR1 and CDR2 are SGHDN and FVKESK. The CDR3 covers 22 residues. With V trimmed by 0 bases and J by 8 bases, 22 bases remained unmatched. The CDR3 is CASSQDLVEDRGFLRVDSPLHF. The CDR3 DNA reads as TGTGCCAGCAGCCAAGATTTGGTCGAGGACAGGGGGTTTCTTCGTGTAGATTCACCCCTCCACTTT.

The rearrangement joins TRBV13 to TRBJ1-1, with 7 bases lining up with TRBD1. This CDR3 region has 13 residues. In germline, CDR1 is PRHDT, CDR2 FYEKMQ (reference sequence). With V trimmed by 3 bases and J by 7 bases, 5 bases remained unmatched. In DNA, the CDR3 is TGTGCCAGCAGCTTCGAAGGGGGCGTTGAAGCTTTCTTT. Its translation is CASSFEGGVEAFF.

The V and J genes are TRBV20-1 and TRBJ1-6; D gene uncertain. This CDR3 spans 14 amino acids. Per germline, CDR1 DFQATT and CDR2 SNEGSKA (reference sequence). Trimming left V 5 bases short and J 8 bases short, with 16 bases between. The CDR3 loop reads CSAPPEARDSPLHF. CDR3 in DNA: TGCAGTGCTCCGCCGGAGGCGAGGGATTCACCCCTCCACTTT.

This rearrangement joins TRBV2 to TRBJ2-1; 10 nucleotides align to TRBD2. The length of the CDR3 is 15 residues. Germline assignment: CDR1 SNHLY and CDR2 FYNNEI. Unmatched junction bases numbered 2, after V lost 5 bases and J lost 1 base. The CDR3 nucleotides read TGTGCCAGCAGTCCGACTAGCGGGTCCTACAATGAGCAGTTCTTC. This codes for CASSPTSGSYNEQFF.

In this sample, this clonotype turned up a few times. The chain joins TRBV28 to TRBJ1-2; no firm D call. V was cut by 2 bases and J by 4 bases, with 8 bases left in between. This CDR3 has 13 amino acids. Germline CDR1 MDHEN, CDR2 SYDVKM. The CDR3, as DNA: TGTGCCAGCAGTTTAGCCGGGTTCTATGGCTACACCTTC. It is translated as CASSLAGFYGYTF.

Comments on this clonotype: A much bigger clone sits one base away, suggesting this may be a read error. A read error is likely, as this CDR3 ends without the conserved phenylalanine or tryptophan. This chain links TRBV7-2 with TRBJ2-7, with no clear D. V was trimmed by 5 bases and J by 2 bases, leaving 13 bases between them. CDR3 size: 14 residues. The V gene's germline CDR1 is SGHTA and CDR2 FQGNSA. The CDR3 DNA reads as TGTGCCAGCAGCACCTCGGACGTCACCTACGAGCAGTACCTC. The encoded protein is CASSTSDVTYEQYL.

The chain is built from TRBV6-6 and TRBJ1-5; D is possibly TRBD1 (5 bases). The V end lost 6 bases, the J end lost 0 bases, and 21 bases lay between the germline ends. The CDR3 runs to 18 residues. Germline V gives CDR1 MNHNY, CDR2 SVGAGI (reference sequence). CDR3 DNA: TGTGCCAGCAGAGAAAGGGGCTGGGAGTACTATAGCAATCAGCCCCAGCATTTT. It is translated as CASRERGWEYYSNQPQHF.

The chain combines TRBV7-1 with TRBJ2-5; a possible D gene is TRBD2 (7 bases). TRBV7-1 is an open reading frame whose function is uncertain. The CDR3 has 17 residues. V was shortened by 3 bases and J by 1 base, with 18 bases between the two germline ends. CDR3 nucleotides: TGTGCCAGCAGCTCCCCGAGAGGGGGGGGGGGCCAAGAGACCCAGTACTTC. As protein: CASSSPRGGGGQETQYF.

V is TRBV24-1 and J is TRBJ2-3; TRBD2 aligns across 7 bases. The CDR3 loop spans 14 amino acids. Germline CDR1 is KGHDR and CDR2 is SFDVKD. V trimming: 6 bases; J trimming: 1 base; junction bases outside the gene matches: 3. CDR3 loop: CATSKRGGTDTQYF. The CDR3 region has the DNA TGTGCCACCAGTAAGCGGGGTGGCACAGATACGCAGTATTTT.

This clonotype appeared many times. The chain joins TRBV20-1 to TRBJ2-7, with 13 bases aligning to TRBD2. This CDR3 is 17 amino acids long. Germline values: CDR1 DFQATT, CDR2 SNEGSKA (reference sequence). V was pared by 1 base and J by 3 bases, with 9 bases of the junction left unmatched. The CDR3 spells CSARAFGTSGDNYEQYF. The CDR3 DNA reads TGCAGTGCTAGAGCTTTTGGGACTAGCGGGGACAACTACGAGCAGTACTTC.

The V gene is TRBV24-1, the J gene TRBJ2-7; D is undetermined. Trimming left V 2 bases short and J 0 bases short, with 7 bases between. Germline assignment: CDR1 KGHDR and CDR2 SFDVKD. CDR3 length: 14 amino acids. The CDR3 region is CATSDSAASYEQYF. The CDR3 DNA reads as TGTGCCACCAGTGATTCCGCCGCCTCCTACGAGCAGTACTTC.

The sample holds a few counts of this clonotype. The CDR3 nucleotides are TGTGCCAGCAGCCCGGGACTTCCGAGGACCGGGGAGCTGTTTTTT. It encodes CASSPGLPRTGELFF. V usage is TRBV27 and J usage is TRBJ2-2, with TRBD2 as a possible D gene (6 bases). Germline assignment: CDR1 MNHEY and CDR2 SMNVEV (reference sequence). This CDR3 contains 15 residues. Trimming removed 6 bases at V and 5 bases at J, with 16 bases between.

This sequence joins TRBV7-9 and TRBJ2-4; TRBD1 matches at 9 bases. The CDR3 is made up of 17 amino acids. The V and J ends lost 1 base and 3 bases, in that order; junction bases with no gene match: 7. In germline, CDR1 is SEHNR, CDR2 FQNEAQ (reference sequence). This CDR3 is CASSLESGTGNKNIQYF. In DNA, the CDR3 is TGTGCCAGCAGCTTAGAGTCTGGGACAGGGAACAAAAACATTCAGTACTTC.

At least ten counts were recorded for this clonotype. This chain joins TRBV6-5 and TRBJ1-1; tentative D call: TRBD1 (5 bases). Germline CDR1 reads MNHEY; CDR2 reads SVGAGI. The V and J ends lost 6 bases and 4 bases respectively, with 9 bases between them. CDR3 length: 12 residues. In nucleotides, the CDR3 is TGTGCCAGCAGCCGTCAGGGCACTGAAGCTTTCTTT. Translation: CASSRQGTEAFF.

This clonotype was seen many times. This chain joins TRBV7-8 and TRBJ1-5; D is uncertain. The CDR3 is 12 amino acids. Trimming pared 1 base from V and 7 bases from J, leaving 5 bases between. Germline loops: CDR1 SGHVS, CDR2 FQNEAQ. The CDR3 sequence: CASSLELQPQHF. DNA for the CDR3: TGTGCCAGCAGCTTAGAACTCCAGCCCCAGCATTTT.

The chain joins TRBV19 to TRBJ1-1, with 9 nucleotides matching TRBD1. With 6 bases clipped from V and 4 bases from J, the junction kept 6 bases outside the gene matches. The CDR3 covers 14 residues. Per the germline V gene, CDR1 is LNHDA and CDR2 is SQIVND (reference sequence). The CDR3 here is CASSVTGGSTEAFF. In nucleotides, the CDR3 is TGTGCCAGTAGCGTGACAGGGGGTAGCACTGAAGCTTTCTTT.

The J gene is TRBJ1-6, the V gene TRBV10-2, with D uncertain. This CDR3 is built from 17 residues. Germline CDR1 WSHSY, CDR2 SAAADI. The V end was cut by 0 bases, the J end by 3 bases, with 12 bases between. CDR3 protein: CASSESGGSYYNSPLHF. The CDR3 DNA reads as TGCGCCAGCAGTGAGTCCGGCGGCAGTTACTATAATTCACCCCTCCACTTT.

For this clonotype: A much larger clone is a single base away; this may be a read error. Because it lacks the conserved phenylalanine or tryptophan at the end, this CDR3 is likely a read error. The J gene is TRBJ2-1, the V gene TRBV4-1; 9 nucleotides agree with TRBD2. Germline trimming cut 3 bases from V and 4 bases from J; bases unmatched to any gene: 13. The germline gives CDR1 MGHRA, CDR2 YSYEKL. CDR3 length equals 18 residues. The CDR3 nucleotides read TGCGCCAGCAGCCAGGATACACCCGGGACTAGCAAGTACAATGAGCAGTTCTTA. Translating it yields CASSQDTPGTSKYNEQFL.

A word on this clonotype: A much bigger clone sits one base away, suggesting this may be a read error. The CDR3 region has the DNA TGTGCCAGCAGCTTATTCGGTTTGCCTAGCGGGGGCTCCAATGAGCAGTTCTTC. It encodes CASSLFGLPSGGSNEQFF. The chain carries TRBV7-6 and TRBJ2-1; 10 bases map to TRBD2. The V gene's germline CDR1 is SGHVS and CDR2 FNYEAQ. With 2 bases clipped from V and 6 bases from J, the junction kept 13 bases outside the gene matches. The CDR3 has 18 amino acids. Drawing the rest from reference TRBV7-6 and TRBJ2-1, the complete variable domain is GAGVSQSPRYKVTKRGQDVALRCDPISGHVSLYWYRQALGQGPEFLTYFNYEAQQDKSGLPNDRFSAERPEGSISTLTIQRTEQRDSAMYRCASSLFGLPSGGSNEQFFGPGTRLTVL.

V is TRBV16 and J is TRBJ1-5, with unresolved D. Germline assignment: CDR1 KGHSY and CDR2 FQNENV. Trimming removed 4 bases at V and 3 bases at J, with 13 bases between. The CDR3 has 15 amino acids. The CDR3 region is CASSPEGLDNQPQHF. The CDR3 DNA is TGTGCCAGCAGCCCGGAGGGATTAGACAATCAGCCCCAGCATTTT.

This clonotype came up a few times. This chain uses TRBV25-1 with TRBJ2-3; possibly TRBD2 for D (7 bases). Trimming left V 5 bases short and J 6 bases short, with 18 bases between. The CDR3 has 15 amino acids. The germline V gene has CDR1 MGHDK and CDR2 SYGVNS. This CDR3 is CASSLRGGTRDTQYF. Written as DNA, the CDR3 is TGTGCCAGCAGTCTAAGGGGGGGAACGAGGGATACGCAGTATTTT.

The chain employs TRBV10-2 and TRBJ2-1; a possible D gene is TRBD2 (6 bases). The germline V and J ends were trimmed by 8 bases and 3 bases, with 23 bases remaining between them. This CDR3 is built from 17 residues. Looked up from germline, CDR1 is WSHSY and CDR2 is SAAADI. The CDR3 DNA is TGCGCCAGCCGCCTGTTCGGGGGTGGGGCGATCTACAATGAGCAGTTCTTC. Its translation: CASRLFGGGAIYNEQFF.

In its sample, this clonotype was seen a few times. The CDR3 sequence: CASRGQVGTEAFF. In nucleotides, the CDR3 is TGTGCCAGCAGAGGACAGGTGGGCACTGAAGCTTTCTTT. The V gene is TRBV7-6, the J gene TRBJ1-1; 7 positions agree with TRBD1. This CDR3 comprises 13 residues. The germline gives CDR1 SGHVS, CDR2 FNYEAQ. Trimming took 6 bases from V and 4 from J; bases not matched to a gene: 5.

This clonotype was seen repeatedly, ten times or more. Germline is not matched at one junction end, which may reflect a read error. The J gene is TRBJ2-3, the V gene TRBV7-7; perhaps D is TRBD1 or TRBD2 (5 bases each). The V gene's germline CDR1 is SSHAT and CDR2 FNYEAQ (reference sequence). The CDR3 runs 15 residues. The CDR3 sequence: CASSLATTGADTQYF. DNA of the CDR3: TGTGCTAGCAGCTTGGCGACCACCGGGGCCGATACGCAGTATTTT.